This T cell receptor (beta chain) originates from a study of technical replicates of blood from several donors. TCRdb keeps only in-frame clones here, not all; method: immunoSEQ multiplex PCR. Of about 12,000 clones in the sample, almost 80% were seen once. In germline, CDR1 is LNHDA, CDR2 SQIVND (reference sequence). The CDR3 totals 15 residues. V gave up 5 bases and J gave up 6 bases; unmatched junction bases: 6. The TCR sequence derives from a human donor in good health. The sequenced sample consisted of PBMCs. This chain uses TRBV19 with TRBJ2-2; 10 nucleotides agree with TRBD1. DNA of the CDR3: TGTGCCAGTAGTTTGAGGACAGGGGGACCCGGGGAGCTGTTTTTT. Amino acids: CASSLRTGGPGELFF.